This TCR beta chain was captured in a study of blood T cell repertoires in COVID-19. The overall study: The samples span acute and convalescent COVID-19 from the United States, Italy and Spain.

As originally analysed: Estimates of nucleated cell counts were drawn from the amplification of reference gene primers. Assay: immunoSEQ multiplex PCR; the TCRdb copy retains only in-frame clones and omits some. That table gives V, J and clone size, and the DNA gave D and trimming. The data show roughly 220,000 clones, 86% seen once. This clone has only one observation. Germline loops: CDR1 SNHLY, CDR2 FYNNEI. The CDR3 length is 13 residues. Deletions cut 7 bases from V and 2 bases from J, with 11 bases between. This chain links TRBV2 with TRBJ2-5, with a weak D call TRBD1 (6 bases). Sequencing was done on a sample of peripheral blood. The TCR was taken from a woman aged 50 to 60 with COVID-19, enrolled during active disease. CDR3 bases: TGTGCCAGCAATAGAGGACAGCAAGAGACCCAGTACTTC. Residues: CASNRGQQETQYF.